The rows below give T cell receptor beta chains drawn from one sample of a study of shared clonotypes between healthy human individuals. Repertoires were generated with immunoSEQ multiplex PCR, while TCRdb's copy carries only in-frame clones and drops some. The sample yields about 2.5 million clones, around 93% seen once. The sequenced sample consisted of naive CD4+ T cells from PBMCs. Receptor source: a man aged 18 to 30 in good health. Some clones in this sample may be carry-over from other donors' samples. Each CDR3 is given with its conserved first and last residue.

CDR3: CAWSPQGETQYF
V: TRBV30
J: TRBJ2-5

CDR3: CASSRWGGRNYEQYF
V: TRBV28
J: TRBJ2-7

CDR3: CASSLVGTSGSTDTQYF
V: TRBV7-3
J: TRBJ2-3

CDR3: CASSKIGTLESWF
V: TRBV6-6
J: TRBJ1-1

CDR3: CASSLGQVRQGLSYEQYF
V: TRBV28
J: TRBJ2-7

CDR3: CASSTKGLRGNQPQHF
V: TRBV19
J: TRBJ1-5

CDR3: CASSQVVGALGGYGYTF
V: TRBV4-2
J: TRBJ1-2

CDR3: CASSLAGTTQETQYF
V: TRBV7-2
J: TRBJ2-5

CDR3: CARGRHEQYF
V: TRBV6-5
J: TRBJ2-7

CDR3: CASGRTGGYEQYF
V: TRBV28
J: TRBJ2-7

CDR3: CASSLAKSTDTQYF
V: TRBV28
J: TRBJ2-3

CDR3: CSVITSGYEQYF
V: TRBV29-1
J: TRBJ2-7

CDR3: CSVVSWLRTEAFF
V: TRBV29-1
J: TRBJ1-1

CDR3: CASSAGQDRKIF
V: TRBV5-1
J: TRBJ1-2

CDR3: CASSLVQETQYF
V: TRBV7-2
J: TRBJ2-5

CDR3: CASSTSPTSGRRNTQYF
V: TRBV19
J: TRBJ2-3

CDR3: CASSTTRRFGLSLITDTQYF
V: TRBV27
J: TRBJ2-3

CDR3: CASSSTASGNTIYF
V: TRBV6-1
J: TRBJ1-3

CDR3: CASSLGGHSTDTQYF
V: TRBV7-9
J: TRBJ2-3

CDR3: CAISEGTGEQYF
V: TRBV10-3
J: TRBJ2-7

CDR3: CASSFGTGGTEAFF
V: TRBV5-1
J: TRBJ1-1

CDR3: CAWSLTDTQYF
V: TRBV30
J: TRBJ2-3

CDR3: CASSGQGYQETQYF
V: TRBV6-1
J: TRBJ2-5

CDR3: CASSLATLGGTEAFF
V: TRBV28
J: TRBJ1-1

CDR3: CASTLGRLNTEAFF
V: TRBV2
J: TRBJ1-1